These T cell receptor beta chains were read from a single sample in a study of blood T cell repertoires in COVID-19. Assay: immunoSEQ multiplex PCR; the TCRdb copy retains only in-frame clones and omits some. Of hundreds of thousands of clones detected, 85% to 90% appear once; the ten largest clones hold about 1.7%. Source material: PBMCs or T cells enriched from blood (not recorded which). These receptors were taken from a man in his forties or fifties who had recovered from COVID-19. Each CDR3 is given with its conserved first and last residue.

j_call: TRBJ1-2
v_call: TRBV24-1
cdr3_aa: CATSDFQGAYGYTF

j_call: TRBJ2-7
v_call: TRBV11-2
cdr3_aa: CASSHPQGASYEQYF

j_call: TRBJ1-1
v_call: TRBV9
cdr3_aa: CASSSLPSTEAFF

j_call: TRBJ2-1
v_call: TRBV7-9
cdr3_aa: CASSSLGGNEQFF

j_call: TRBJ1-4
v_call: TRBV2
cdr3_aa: CASSEAEYSNEKLFF

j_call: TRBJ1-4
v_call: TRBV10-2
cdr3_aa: CASRAVEEKLFF

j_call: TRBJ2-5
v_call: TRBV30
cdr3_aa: CAWRSPGLAGGVGKTQYF

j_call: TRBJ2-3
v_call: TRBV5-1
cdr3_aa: CASSFRLASTDTQYF

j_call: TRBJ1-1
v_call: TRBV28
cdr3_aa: CASSQANTEAFF

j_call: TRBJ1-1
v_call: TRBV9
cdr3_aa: CASSPPRGLPYTEAFF

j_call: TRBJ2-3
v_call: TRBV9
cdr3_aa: CASSVGLTGSSTDTQYF

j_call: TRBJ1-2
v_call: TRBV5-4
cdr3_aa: CASSMADRGGYGYTF

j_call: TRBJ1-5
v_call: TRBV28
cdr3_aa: CASSGRERYSNQPQHF

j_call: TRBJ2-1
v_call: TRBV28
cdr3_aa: CASSILQGSYNEQFF

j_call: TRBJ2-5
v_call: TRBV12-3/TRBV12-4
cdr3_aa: CASSRGGVETQYF

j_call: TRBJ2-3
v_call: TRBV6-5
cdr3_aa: CASSNRGTDTQYF

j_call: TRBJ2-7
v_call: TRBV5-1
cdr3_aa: CASSLGAGNYYEQYF

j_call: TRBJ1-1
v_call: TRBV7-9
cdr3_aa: CASSLFGGLNTEAFF

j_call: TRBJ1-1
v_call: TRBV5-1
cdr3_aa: CASSFLGAGVTEAFF

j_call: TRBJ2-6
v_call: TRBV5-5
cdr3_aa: CASSEIARGSGANVLTF

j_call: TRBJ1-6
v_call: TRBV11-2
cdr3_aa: CASSQGQGVTRSPLHF

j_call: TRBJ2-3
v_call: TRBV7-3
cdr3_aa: CASSLDSADTQYF

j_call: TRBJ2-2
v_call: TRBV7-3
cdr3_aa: CASSLEQENTGELFF

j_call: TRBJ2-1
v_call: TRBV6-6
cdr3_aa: CASRPTSGNVNEQFF

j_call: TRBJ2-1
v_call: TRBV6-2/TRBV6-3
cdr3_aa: CASSRAHEQFF

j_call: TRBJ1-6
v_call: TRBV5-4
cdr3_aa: CASSLEQGPNSPLHF

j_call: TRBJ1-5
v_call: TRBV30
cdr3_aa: CAWRGEENQPQHF

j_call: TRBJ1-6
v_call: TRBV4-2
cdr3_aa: CASSQDIASPLHF

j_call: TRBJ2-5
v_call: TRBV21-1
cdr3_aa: CASSPRGGEGETQYF

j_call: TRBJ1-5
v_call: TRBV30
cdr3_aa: CAWRTGTGYSNQPQHF

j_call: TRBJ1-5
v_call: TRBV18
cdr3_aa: CASSPGTEGQPQHF

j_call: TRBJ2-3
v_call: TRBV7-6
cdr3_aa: CASSTRGAYLTNTQYF

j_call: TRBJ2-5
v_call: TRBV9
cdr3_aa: CASSATSGRAPETQYF

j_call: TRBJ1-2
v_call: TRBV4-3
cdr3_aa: CASSPSGEYGGYTF

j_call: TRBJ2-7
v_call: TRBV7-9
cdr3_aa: CASSPGQVRDEQYF

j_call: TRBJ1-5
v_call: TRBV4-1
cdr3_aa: CASSRLPTAYSNQPQHF

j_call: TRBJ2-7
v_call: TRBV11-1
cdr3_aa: CASSFIGAYVWEQYF

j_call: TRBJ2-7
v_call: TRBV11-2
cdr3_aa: CASSLDYLYEQYF

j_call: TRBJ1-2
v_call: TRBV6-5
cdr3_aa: CASSYSSTGPYGYTF

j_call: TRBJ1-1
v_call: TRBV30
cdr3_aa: CAWVGPATEAFF

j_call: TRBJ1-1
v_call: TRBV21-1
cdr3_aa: CASSEQGAKSEAFF

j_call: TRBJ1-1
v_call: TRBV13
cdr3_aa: CASSLDRDKAFF

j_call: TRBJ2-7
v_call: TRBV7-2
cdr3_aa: CASSGPPRQWTLYEQYF

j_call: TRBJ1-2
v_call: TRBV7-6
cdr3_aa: CASSSPWRRRGYTF

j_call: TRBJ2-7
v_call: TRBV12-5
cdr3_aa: CASGWDSAGLDF

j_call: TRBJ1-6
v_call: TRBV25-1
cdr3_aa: CASSGQGWSPLHF

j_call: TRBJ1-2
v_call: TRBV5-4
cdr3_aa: CASSATGTGGGYGYTF

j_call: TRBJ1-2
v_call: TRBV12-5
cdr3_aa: CASGYPGNYGYTF

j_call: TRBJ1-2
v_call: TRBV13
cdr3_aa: CASSWGDRNYGYTF

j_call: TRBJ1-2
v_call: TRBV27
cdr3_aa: CASSTGTAYGYTF